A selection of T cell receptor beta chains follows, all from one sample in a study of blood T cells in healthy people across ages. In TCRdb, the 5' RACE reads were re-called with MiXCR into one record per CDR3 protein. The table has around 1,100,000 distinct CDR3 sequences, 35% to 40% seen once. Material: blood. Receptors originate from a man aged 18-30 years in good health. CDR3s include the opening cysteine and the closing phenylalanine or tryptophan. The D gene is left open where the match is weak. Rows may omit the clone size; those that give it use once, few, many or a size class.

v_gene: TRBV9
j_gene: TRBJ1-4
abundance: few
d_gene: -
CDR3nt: TGTGCCAGCAGCGTAGGAGTGGGGACAACAACTAATGAAAAACTGTTTTTT
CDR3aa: CASSVGVGTTTNEKLFF

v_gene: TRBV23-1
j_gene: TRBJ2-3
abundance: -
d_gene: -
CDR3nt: TGCGCCAGCAGTCCCCGAGGGACCCCAGATACGCAGTATTTT
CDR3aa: CASSPRGTPDTQYF

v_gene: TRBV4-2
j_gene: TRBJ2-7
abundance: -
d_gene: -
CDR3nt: TGTGCCAGCAGCCCAGGGCCCCACGAGCAGTACTTC
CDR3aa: CASSPGPHEQYF

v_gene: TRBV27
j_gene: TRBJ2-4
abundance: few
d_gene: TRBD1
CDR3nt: TGTGCCAGCAGTCCCGGGACAGGGGCCCTAGCCAAAAACATTCAGTACTTC
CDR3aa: CASSPGTGALAKNIQYF

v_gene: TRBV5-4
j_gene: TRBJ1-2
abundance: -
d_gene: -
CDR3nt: TGTGCCAGCAGTCCCCTCGGGCAGGAGGGCTACACCTTC
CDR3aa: CASSPLGQEGYTF

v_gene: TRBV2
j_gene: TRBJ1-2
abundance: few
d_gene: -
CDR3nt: TGTGCCACCACCACCACGGAAGCCTATGGCTACACCTTC
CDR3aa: CATTTTEAYGYTF

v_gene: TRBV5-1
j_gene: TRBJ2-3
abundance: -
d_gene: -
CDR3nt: TGCGCCAGCAGCCAACGTCCCCTTTCTAGCACAGATACGCAGTATTTT
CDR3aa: CASSQRPLSSTDTQYF

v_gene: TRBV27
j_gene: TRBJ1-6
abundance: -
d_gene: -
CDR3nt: TGTGCCAGCAGTTTATTCTTGGGGAATTCACCCCTCCACTTT
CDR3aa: CASSLFLGNSPLHF

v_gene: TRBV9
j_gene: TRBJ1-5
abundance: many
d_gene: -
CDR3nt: TGTGCCAGCAGCCGTGGCGGGGTCAATCAGCCCCAGCATTTT
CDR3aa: CASSRGGVNQPQHF

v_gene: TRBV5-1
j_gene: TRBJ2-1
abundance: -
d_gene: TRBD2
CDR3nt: TGCGCCAGCAGCTTGAATAGCGGGGTCATCAATGAGCAGTTCTTC
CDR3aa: CASSLNSGVINEQFF

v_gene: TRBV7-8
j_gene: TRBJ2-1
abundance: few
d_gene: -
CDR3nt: TGTGCCAGCAGCTTCTCCAACTTCAATGAGCAGTTCTTC
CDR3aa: CASSFSNFNEQFF

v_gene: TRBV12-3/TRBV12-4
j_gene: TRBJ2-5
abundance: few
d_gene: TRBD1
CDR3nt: TGTGCCAGCAGTTTAGCGACAGGGCATGGAGAGACCCAGTACTTC
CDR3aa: CASSLATGHGETQYF

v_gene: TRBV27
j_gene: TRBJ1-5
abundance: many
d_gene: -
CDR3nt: TGTGCCAGCAGTTTGTGGGGTCAGCCCCAGCATTTT
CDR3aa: CASSLWGQPQHF

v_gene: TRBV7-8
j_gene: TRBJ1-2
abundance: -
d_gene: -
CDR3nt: TGTGCCAGCAGCTCCTGGAGGGACATCAGTGGCTACACCTTC
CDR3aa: CASSSWRDISGYTF

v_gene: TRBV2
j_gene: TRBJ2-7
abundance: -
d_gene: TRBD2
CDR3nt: TGTGCCAGCAGTGATATTGCGGGGGGCTCTTCCTACGAGCAGTACTTC
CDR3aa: CASSDIAGGSSYEQYF

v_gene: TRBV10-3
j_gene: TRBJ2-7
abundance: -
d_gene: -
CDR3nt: TGTGCCATCAGTGGGGGCAGGGGCGAAATCGGCGAGCAGTACTTC
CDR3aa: CAISGGRGEIGEQYF

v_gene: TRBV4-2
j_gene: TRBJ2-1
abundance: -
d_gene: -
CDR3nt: TGTGCCAGCAGCCCCTACTCGGGCGCTAGCTCCTACAATGAGCAGTTCTTC
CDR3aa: CASSPYSGASSYNEQFF

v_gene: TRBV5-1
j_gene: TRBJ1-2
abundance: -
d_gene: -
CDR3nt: TGCGCCAGCAGCGTCAATTCGCAGGACGGCTCTGGCTACACCTTC
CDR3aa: CASSVNSQDGSGYTF

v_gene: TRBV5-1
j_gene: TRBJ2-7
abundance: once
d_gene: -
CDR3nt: TGCGCCAGCAGCCCCCGGGACACCCCCTACGAGCAGTACTTC
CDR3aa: CASSPRDTPYEQYF

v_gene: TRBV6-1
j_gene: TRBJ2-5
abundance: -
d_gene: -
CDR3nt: TGTGCCAGCATTAGTCCCCCCCGGGAGACCCAGTACTTC
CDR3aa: CASISPPRETQYF

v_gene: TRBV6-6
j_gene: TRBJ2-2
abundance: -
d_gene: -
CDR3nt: TGTGCCAGCAGCTCCCAAGCTTGGACCGCTTCCGGGGAGCTGTTTTTT
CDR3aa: CASSSQAWTASGELFF

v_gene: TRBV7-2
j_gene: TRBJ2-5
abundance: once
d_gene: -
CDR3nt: TGTGCCAGCAGCGCCCCCGGGGCACCCCAAGAGACCCAGTACTTC
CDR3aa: CASSAPGAPQETQYF

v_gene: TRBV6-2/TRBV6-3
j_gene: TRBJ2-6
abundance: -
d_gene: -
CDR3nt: TGTGCCAGCAGTTACTCAGCAGGGGTCACCTCTGGGGCCAACGTCCTGACTTTC
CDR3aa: CASSYSAGVTSGANVLTF

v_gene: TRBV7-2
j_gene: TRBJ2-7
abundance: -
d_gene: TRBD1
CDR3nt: TGTGCCAGCAGCTTATGGCGACAGGGCTACGAGCAGTACTTC
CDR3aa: CASSLWRQGYEQYF

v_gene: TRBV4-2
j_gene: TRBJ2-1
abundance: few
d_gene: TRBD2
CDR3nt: TGTGCCAGCAGCCAAGAATATGGTAGCGGGGCGAGCTCCTACAATGAGCAGTTCTTC
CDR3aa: CASSQEYGSGASSYNEQFF

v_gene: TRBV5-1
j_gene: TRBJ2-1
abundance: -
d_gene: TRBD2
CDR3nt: TGCGCCAGCAGCTTGAGGGGCGGGGGGCCCCTAAGCTCCTACAATGAGCAGTTCTTC
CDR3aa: CASSLRGGGPLSSYNEQFF

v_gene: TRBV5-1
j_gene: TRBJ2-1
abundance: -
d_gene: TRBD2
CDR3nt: TGCGCCAGCAGCTGGGCCGGCGGGGGGTACAATGAGCAGTTCTTC
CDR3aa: CASSWAGGGYNEQFF

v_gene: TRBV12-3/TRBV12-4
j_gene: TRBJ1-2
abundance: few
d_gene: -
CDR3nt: TGTGCCAGCACAACAGGCATTGGCTATGGCTACACCTTC
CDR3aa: CASTTGIGYGYTF

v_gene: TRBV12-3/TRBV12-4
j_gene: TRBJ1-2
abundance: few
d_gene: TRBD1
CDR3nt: TGTGCCAGCAGCCCCAGACAGGGTCGAATCCGATATGGCTACACCTTC
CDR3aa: CASSPRQGRIRYGYTF

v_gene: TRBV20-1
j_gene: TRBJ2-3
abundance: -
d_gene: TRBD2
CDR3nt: TGCAGTGCGACAAGCGGGGGGGCGGTTGCCCCCGATACGCAGTATTTT
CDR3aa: CSATSGGAVAPDTQYF

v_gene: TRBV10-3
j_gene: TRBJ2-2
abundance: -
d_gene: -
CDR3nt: TGTGCCATCAGTGAGGGACGCGACACCGGGGAGCTGTTTTTT
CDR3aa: CAISEGRDTGELFF

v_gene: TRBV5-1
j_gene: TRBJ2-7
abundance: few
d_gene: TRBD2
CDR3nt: TGCGCCAGCAGCTTGGGACTAGCGGGGGACGAGCAGTACTTC
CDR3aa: CASSLGLAGDEQYF

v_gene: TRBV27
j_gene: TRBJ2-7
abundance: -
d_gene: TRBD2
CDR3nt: TGTGCCAGCAGTTTATTCGGCGGGGGGGCCGATGAGCAGTACTTC
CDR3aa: CASSLFGGGADEQYF

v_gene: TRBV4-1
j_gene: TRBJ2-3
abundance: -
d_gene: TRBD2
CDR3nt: TGCGCCAGCAGCCAAGAGGGACTAGCGGGGGGGCCGAGCACAGATACGCAGTATTTT
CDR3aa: CASSQEGLAGGPSTDTQYF

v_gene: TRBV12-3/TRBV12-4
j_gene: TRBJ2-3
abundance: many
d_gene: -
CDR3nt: TGTGCCAGCAGTGGACAGCTACCTTACACAGATACGCAGTATTTT
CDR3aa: CASSGQLPYTDTQYF

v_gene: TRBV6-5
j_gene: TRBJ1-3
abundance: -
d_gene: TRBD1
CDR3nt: TGTGCCAGCAGGAGGACAGGGGCCAACTCTGGAAACACCATATATTTT
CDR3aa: CASRRTGANSGNTIYF

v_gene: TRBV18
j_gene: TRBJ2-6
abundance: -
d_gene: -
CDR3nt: TGTGCCAGCTCACCACCTGAGGGATACGCTGGGGCCAACGTCCTGACTTTC
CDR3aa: CASSPPEGYAGANVLTF